This is a list of T cell receptor beta chains from one sample in a study of T cell changes during pregnancy in multiple sclerosis. Assay: immunoSEQ multiplex PCR; the TCRdb copy retains only in-frame clones and omits some. In the table there are 58,000 or so clones, around 93% of which are singletons. The starting material was peripheral blood, obtained in the first trimester of pregnancy. These receptors were taken from a female donor with multiple sclerosis, enrolled in a pregnancy study. CDR3s leave out the opening cysteine and the closing phenylalanine or tryptophan. The order of the fields is J gene, D gene, V gene, CDR3 protein. A D gene is named only where the DNA matches it firmly.

TRBJ1-2	-	TRBV9	ASSVGSVGNYGYT
TRBJ2-1	TRBD2	TRBV15	ATSRTSGGPSNEQF
TRBJ1-4	-	TRBV6-6	ASSYSRRRQNEKLF
TRBJ2-6	TRBD2	TRBV30	AWSPSGSGWSGANVLT
TRBJ1-2	-	TRBV19	ASSHEGYGYT
TRBJ1-2	-	TRBV7-6	ASSSDVGGGGGYT
TRBJ1-4	-	TRBV28	ASNSRWREKLF
TRBJ2-1	TRBD2	TRBV27	ASRQTSGRTYNEQF
TRBJ2-1	-	TRBV15	ATSRDRREEQF
TRBJ1-1	TRBD1	TRBV29-1	SVTSGTVGTEAF
TRBJ1-6	TRBD1	TRBV6-5	ASRRLDRVNSPLH
TRBJ1-1	TRBD1	TRBV6-6	ASSNRGKNTEAF
TRBJ1-3	TRBD1	TRBV4-3	ASSRTGGAGNTIY
TRBJ1-5	-	TRBV5-6	ASSRGISNQPQH
TRBJ1-1	-	TRBV6-5	ATRLDRTSLYEAF
TRBJ2-5	-	TRBV7-9	ASSLRGALETQY
TRBJ2-1	-	TRBV7-2	ASSLISGSSYNEQF
TRBJ2-7	TRBD1	TRBV11-3	ASSHLRDRF
TRBJ2-3	-	TRBV9	ASSVGSLTDTQY
TRBJ2-7	TRBD1	TRBV4-3	ASSRGQATIYEQY
TRBJ2-1	-	TRBV6-4	ASSDSTGEQF
TRBJ2-1	TRBD2	TRBV11-2	ASSLDIPIREGREQF
TRBJ1-3	TRBD1	TRBV7-9	ASSNRDRDGGNTIY
TRBJ2-2	-	TRBV7-8	ASSLVFGELF
TRBJ2-5	-	TRBV4-2	ASSQYFSAQETQY
TRBJ2-1	TRBD1	TRBV29-1	SVAPGTGSYNEQF
TRBJ2-3	TRBD2	TRBV5-1	ASTKLGLAGAPLDTDTQY
TRBJ2-7	-	TRBV29-1	SVTRYESSYEQY
TRBJ1-2	TRBD1	TRBV27	ASSPDWGQIGGYT
TRBJ2-1	-	TRBV27	ASSPGGGRANEQF
TRBJ2-7	-	TRBV30	AWWGRQLYEQY
TRBJ2-1	-	TRBV6-6	ASSYSKASPQDEQF
TRBJ2-4	-	TRBV7-2	ASSLDPRVRVKAKNIQY
TRBJ1-2	TRBD1	TRBV7-2	ASSFGQAHYYGYT
TRBJ2-1	TRBD2	TRBV5-1	ASSEITSGSYNEQF
TRBJ1-1	TRBD1	TRBV18	ASSLTGGPNTEAF
TRBJ1-5	TRBD1	TRBV28	ASRQGARSQPQH
TRBJ1-1	-	TRBV27	ASSDSYTEAF
TRBJ2-2	TRBD2	TRBV14	ASSEWTSGRDGELF
TRBJ2-3	TRBD2	TRBV5-1	ASSPRTSGITDTQY
TRBJ1-1	TRBD1	TRBV19	ASSIGTGETEAF